Sequencing of this T cell receptor beta chain was carried out in a study of siplizumab effects on memory and regulatory T cells. Study results and limitations: The mapping of alloreactive clones to unstimulated subsets covered only a minor fraction of them.

The assay was immunoSEQ multiplex PCR, and TCRdb's table has in-frame clones only and misses some. The top ten clones hold approximately 12% of a sample with approximately 100,000 clones, about 93% of them seen once. Note on this clone: The antigen is not known.

Trimming removed 4 bases from V and 2 bases from J; junction bases left unmatched: 8. Germline assignment: CDR1 MGHRA and CDR2 YSYEKL. CDR3 length: 18 amino acids. The genes are TRBV4-1 and TRBJ2-6; 10 positions match TRBD1. The receptor's source is a human donor in good health. Sample: non-Treg CD4+ T cells sorted from blood. CDR3: CASSPPPGQGPGANVLTF. The CDR3 region has the DNA TGCGCCAGCAGCCCACCACCGGGACAGGGGCCTGGGGCCAACGTCCTGACTTTC.